This entry describes one T cell receptor beta chain. This entry comes from a study of blood T cell repertoires in COVID-19. Across the study: Spain, Italy and the United States supplied samples that represented acute and convalescent COVID-19. T cells, B-cell-depleted T cells, or PBMCs provided the cDNA or gDNA that served as material.

Original processing methods: Counts of nucleated cells, estimated from reference gene primer amplification, were obtained. The table came from immunoSEQ multiplex PCR; TCRdb's copy has only in-frame clones and leaves some out. V, J and clone size are those of that table, while D and trimming were read from the DNA. Of fewer than 150,000 clones in the sample, about 88% were seen once. From germline, CDR1 is ENHRY and CDR2 SYGVKD. The CDR3 spans 15 residues. Trimming cost V 3 bases and J 6 bases; bases outside gene matches: 8. This TCR derives from a woman between 65 and 79 years old who had recovered from COVID-19. J is TRBJ1-5 and V is TRBV10-3; TRBD1 aligns across 7 bases. Material: peripheral blood. CDR3 DNA: TGTGCCATCAGTGAAGCACGAGGGGGCAGTCAGCCCCAGCATTTT. It yields the protein CAISEARGGSQPQHF.